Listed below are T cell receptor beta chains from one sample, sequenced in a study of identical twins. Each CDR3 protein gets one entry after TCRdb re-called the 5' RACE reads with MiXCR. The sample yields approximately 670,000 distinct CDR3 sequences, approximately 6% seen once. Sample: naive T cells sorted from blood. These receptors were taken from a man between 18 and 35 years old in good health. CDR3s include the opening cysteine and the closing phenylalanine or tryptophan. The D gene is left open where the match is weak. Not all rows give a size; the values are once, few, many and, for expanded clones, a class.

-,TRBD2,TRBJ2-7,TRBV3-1,CASRGGLALHEQYF,TGTGCCAGCAGGGGGGGACTAGCGCTCCACGAGCAGTACTTC
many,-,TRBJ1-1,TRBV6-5,CASSYKGATEAFF,TGTGCCAGCAGTTACAAGGGAGCCACTGAAGCTTTCTTT
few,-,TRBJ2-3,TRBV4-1,CASSQEGQLPTDTQYF,TGCGCCAGCAGCCAAGAAGGACAGCTCCCCACAGATACGCAGTATTTT
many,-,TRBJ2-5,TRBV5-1,CASSIQEVVETQYF,TGCGCCAGCAGCATTCAGGAGGTTGTAGAGACCCAGTACTTC
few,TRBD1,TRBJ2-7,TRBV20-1,CSATPPGQGNEQYF,TGCAGTGCTACCCCACCGGGACAGGGCAACGAGCAGTACTTC
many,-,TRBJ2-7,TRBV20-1,CSAPVADTYEQYF,TGCAGTGCCCCCGTAGCGGATACCTACGAGCAGTACTTC
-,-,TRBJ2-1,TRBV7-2,CASSLAYSGQNEQFF,TGTGCCAGCAGCTTAGCGTACTCAGGGCAGAATGAGCAGTTCTTC
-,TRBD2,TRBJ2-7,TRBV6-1,CASSRRGLADEQYF,TGTGCCAGCAGCCGCAGGGGACTAGCAGACGAGCAGTACTTC
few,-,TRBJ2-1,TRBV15,CATSRSTYNEQFF,TGTGCCACCAGCAGATCAACCTACAATGAGCAGTTCTTC
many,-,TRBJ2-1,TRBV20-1,CSARAKRLEWQFF,TGCAGTGCTAGAGCCAAGCGGCTTGAGTGGCAGTTCTTC
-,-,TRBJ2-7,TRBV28,CASRGGKGASDSYEQYF,TGTGCCAGCAGGGGCGGGAAGGGGGCATCTGATAGCTACGAGCAGTACTTC
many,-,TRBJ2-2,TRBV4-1,CASSQEGLPNTGELFF,TGCGCCAGCAGCCAAGAGGGCTTACCGAACACCGGGGAGCTGTTTTTT
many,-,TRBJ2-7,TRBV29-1,CSVGEAVDEQYF,TGCAGCGTTGGTGAGGCCGTGGACGAGCAGTACTTC
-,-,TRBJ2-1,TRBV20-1,CSARRVQGEGEQFF,TGCAGTGCTAGACGGGTACAGGGTGAAGGTGAGCAGTTCTTC
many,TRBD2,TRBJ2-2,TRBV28,CASTQLAGGAGELFF,TGTGCCAGCACCCAACTAGCGGGAGGGGCCGGGGAGCTGTTTTTT
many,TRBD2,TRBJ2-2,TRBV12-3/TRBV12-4,CASSGTSVGELFF,TGTGCCAGCAGCGGGACTAGCGTCGGGGAGCTGTTTTTT
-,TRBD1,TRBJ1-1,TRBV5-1,CASSETGTMNTEAFF,TGCGCCAGCAGCGAGACAGGGACCATGAACACTGAAGCTTTCTTT
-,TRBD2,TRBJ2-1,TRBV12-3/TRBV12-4,CASSRGTSGRDYNEQFF,TGTGCCAGCAGTCGCGGGACTAGCGGGAGGGATTACAATGAGCAGTTCTTC
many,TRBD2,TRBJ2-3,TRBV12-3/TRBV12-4,CASSHQGLAGDADTQYF,TGTGCCAGCAGTCACCAGGGACTAGCGGGAGACGCAGATACGCAGTATTTT
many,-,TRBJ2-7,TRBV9,CASSVDGNGEQYF,TGTGCCAGCAGCGTAGACGGGAACGGCGAGCAGTACTTC
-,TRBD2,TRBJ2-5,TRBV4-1,CASSQPTSRGGETQYF,TGCGCCAGCAGCCAGCCGACTAGCCGGGGGGGAGAGACCCAGTACTTC
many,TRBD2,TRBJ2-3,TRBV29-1,CSVEGLAGADTQYF,TGCAGCGTTGAGGGACTAGCGGGAGCAGATACGCAGTATTTT
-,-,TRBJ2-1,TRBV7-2,CASSLGSVSWEQFF,TGTGCCAGCAGCTTGGGGAGTGTCTCGTGGGAGCAGTTCTTC
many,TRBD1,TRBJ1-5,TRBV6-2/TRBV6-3,CASTNRTGPSVRNQPQHF,TGTGCCAGCACCAATAGGACAGGGCCCTCCGTTCGCAATCAGCCCCAGCATTTT
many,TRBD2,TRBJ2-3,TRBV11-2,CASSLAAGLASDTQYF,TGTGCCAGCAGCTTAGCGGCGGGACTAGCGTCAGATACGCAGTATTTT
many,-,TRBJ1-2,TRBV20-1,CSARGVGEDYGYTF,TGCAGTGCTAGAGGAGTAGGGGAAGACTATGGCTACACCTTC
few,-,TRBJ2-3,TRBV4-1,CASSQDVASTDTQYF,TGCGCCAGCAGCCAAGATGTGGCCAGCACAGATACGCAGTATTTT
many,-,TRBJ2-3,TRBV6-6,CATQGDTSTDTQYF,TGTGCCACTCAAGGCGATACTAGCACAGATACGCAGTATTTT
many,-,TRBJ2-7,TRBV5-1,CASSQEGSLSYEQYF,TGCGCCAGCAGCCAAGAGGGGTCCCTCTCCTACGAGCAGTACTTC
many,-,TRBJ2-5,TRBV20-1,CSASTVAGTQYF,TGCAGTGCTTCGACTGTGGCAGGGACCCAGTACTTC
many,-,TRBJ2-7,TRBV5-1,CASSLGVESEQYF,TGCGCCAGCAGCTTGGGAGTAGAATCCGAGCAGTACTTC
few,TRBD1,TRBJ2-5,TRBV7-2,CASSLGTGTRGTQYF,TGTGCCAGCAGCTTAGGGACAGGGACAAGGGGCACCCAGTACTTC
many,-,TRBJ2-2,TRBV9,CASSVVTGELFF,TGTGCCAGCAGCGTAGTTACCGGGGAGCTGTTTTTT
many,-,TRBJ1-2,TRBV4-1,CASSQILDRYNYGYTF,TGCGCCAGCAGCCAGATATTGGACCGATATAACTATGGCTACACCTTC
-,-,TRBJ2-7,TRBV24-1,CATSEQGYEQYF,TGTGCCACCAGTGAACAGGGATACGAGCAGTACTTC
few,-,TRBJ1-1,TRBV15,CATSSRDGLMNTEAFF,TGTGCCACCAGCAGCCGGGACGGACTCATGAACACTGAAGCTTTCTTT
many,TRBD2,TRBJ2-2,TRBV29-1,CSVGEGDKRNTGELFF,TGCAGCGTAGGGGAGGGAGATAAACGCAACACCGGGGAGCTGTTTTTT
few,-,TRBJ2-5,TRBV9,CASSDSPKGTQYF,TGTGCCAGCAGCGACTCCCCGAAAGGGACCCAGTACTTC
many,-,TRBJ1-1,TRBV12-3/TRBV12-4,CASSPIRGPNTEAFF,TGTGCCAGCAGTCCCATCCGGGGCCCGAACACTGAAGCTTTCTTT
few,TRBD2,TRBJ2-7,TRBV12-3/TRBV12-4,CASSLLAGYEQCF,TGTGCCAGCAGTTTACTAGCGGGATACGAGCAGTGCTTC
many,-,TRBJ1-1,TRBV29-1,CSVLLLGEGAEAFF,TGCAGCGTTCTTCTGCTCGGGGAGGGTGCTGAAGCTTTCTTT
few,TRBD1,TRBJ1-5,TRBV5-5,CASSAGQRGSNQPQHF,TGTGCCAGCAGCGCGGGACAGAGGGGCAGCAATCAGCCCCAGCATTTT
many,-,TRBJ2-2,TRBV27,CASSPRGGPGGTGELFF,TGTGCCAGCAGCCCACGGGGTGGACCTGGGGGAACCGGGGAGCTGTTTTTT
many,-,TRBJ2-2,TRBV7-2,CASSLDQPGELFF,TGTGCCAGCAGCTTAGATCAACCCGGGGAGCTGTTTTTT
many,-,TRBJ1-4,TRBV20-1,CSAMGPRGNQFF,TGCAGTGCTATGGGTCCACGGGGGAACCAGTTTTTT
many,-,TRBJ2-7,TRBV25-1,CASSAKGSYEQYF,TGTGCCAGCAGTGCTAAGGGGTCCTACGAGCAGTACTTC
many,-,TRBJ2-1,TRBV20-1,CSARVRGGRIF,TGCAGTGCTAGAGTCAGGGGGGGCCGGATCTTC
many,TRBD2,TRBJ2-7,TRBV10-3,CAIRDDRGDPYEQYF,TGTGCCATCAGAGATGACCGGGGGGATCCCTACGAGCAGTACTTC
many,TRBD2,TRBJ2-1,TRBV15,CATSSSGGRNYNEQFF,TGTGCCACCAGCTCGTCTGGCGGGAGGAACTACAATGAGCAGTTCTTC
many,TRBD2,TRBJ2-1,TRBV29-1,CSVEGAGGVNEQFF,TGCAGCGTTGAAGGAGCGGGAGGGGTCAATGAGCAGTTCTTC
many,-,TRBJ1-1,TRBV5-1,CASSLAGAAENTEAFF,TGCGCCAGCAGCTTGGCGGGAGCCGCCGAAAACACTGAAGCTTTCTTT